This TCR beta chain emerged from a study of radiotherapy plus CTLA-4 blockade in lung cancer listed by TCRdb under 2018. Looking at the study overall: Objective responses occurred in approximately 19% of enrolled patients, and 30% to 35% achieved disease control.

Inclusive of the bounding cysteine and phenylalanine, the CDR3 is 12 residues long. Only the CDR3 region is kept as DNA, spanning 36 bases read in frame from base 1. In the germline V gene, CDR1 corresponds to SGHTA and CDR2 to FQGTGA. V loses 5 bases of germline sequence and J loses 7 bases, and the interval between the two ends is 10 bases. The receptor library was made with the immunoSEQ multiplex PCR assay. TCRdb re-hosts the immuneACCESS table, in-frame sequences only. Its copies lack some clones; in the studies checked, an unresolved V gene accounts for under half of them, and the cause for the rest is not known. In all, the sample holds roughly 85,000 clones, and about 87% of those were seen once. Jointly, the top ten make up 16% of the sample. Focal radiation therapy combined with CTLA-4 blockade (ipilimumab) was tested in patients with chemo-refractory metastatic non-small-cell lung cancer.

This clone was seen a handful of times. Which antigen it targets is not known. No much larger clone is present one base from it, and per-base qualities are unavailable. The investigation overall reported the following: Early dynamic changes in blood T cell clones, together with increased serum interferon-beta after radiation, were reported as the strongest predictors of response. After treatment with radiotherapy and ipilimumab, TCR clones that originated in tumors expanded in peripheral blood.

The receptor was derived from a human donor with non-small cell lung cancer that progressed on radiotherapy plus ipilimumab. This sample comprised peripheral blood, obtained from a patient treated with radiotherapy plus ipilimumab. The chain was built from TRBV7-3 and TRBJ2-3; no D gene can be assigned with confidence. The DNA reads as follows: TGTGCCAGCAGCCTGGACCGTAATACGCAGTATTTT. This sequence encodes CASSLDRNTQYF.